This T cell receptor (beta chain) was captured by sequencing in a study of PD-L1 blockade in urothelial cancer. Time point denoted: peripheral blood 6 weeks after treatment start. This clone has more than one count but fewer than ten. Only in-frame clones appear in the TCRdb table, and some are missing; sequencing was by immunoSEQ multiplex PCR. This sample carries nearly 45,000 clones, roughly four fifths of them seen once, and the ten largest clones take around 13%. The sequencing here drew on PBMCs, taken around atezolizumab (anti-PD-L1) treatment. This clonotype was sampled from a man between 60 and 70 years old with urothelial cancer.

CDR3 sequence: CASSRDRTYGYTF. CDR3 DNA sequence: TGCGCCAGCTCCCGGGACAGGACCTATGGCTACACCTTC. The rearrangement uses TRBV10-1 and TRBJ1-2; 8 nucleotides line up with TRBD1. Germline CDR1 reads WNHNN; CDR2 reads SYGVQD (reference sequence). V gave up 8 bases and J gave up 4 bases; unmatched junction bases: 6. The CDR3 spans 13 residues.